Sequencing of this TCR beta chain was carried out in a study of blood T cell repertoires in COVID-19. Overall study context: Samples representing acute and convalescent COVID-19 were sourced from the United States, Italy and Spain.

The protocol was immunoSEQ multiplex PCR, while the TCRdb copy is restricted to in-frame clones and leaves out a portion. The table has more than 250,000 clones, approximately 90% seen once. Trimming cost V 0 bases and J 0 bases, with 8 bases left between them. Germline CDR1 is GTSNPN and CDR2 is SVGIG (reference sequence). The CDR3 covers 14 residues. The receptor's source is a woman younger than 35 who had recovered from COVID-19. Material: PBMCs or T cells enriched from blood (not recorded which). This chain uses TRBV30 with TRBJ1-2; the D gene is possibly TRBD1 (5 bases). Here the CDR3 DNA reads TGTGCCTGGAGTGTAACAGGCACTAACTATGGCTACACCTTC. Protein: CAWSVTGTNYGYTF.